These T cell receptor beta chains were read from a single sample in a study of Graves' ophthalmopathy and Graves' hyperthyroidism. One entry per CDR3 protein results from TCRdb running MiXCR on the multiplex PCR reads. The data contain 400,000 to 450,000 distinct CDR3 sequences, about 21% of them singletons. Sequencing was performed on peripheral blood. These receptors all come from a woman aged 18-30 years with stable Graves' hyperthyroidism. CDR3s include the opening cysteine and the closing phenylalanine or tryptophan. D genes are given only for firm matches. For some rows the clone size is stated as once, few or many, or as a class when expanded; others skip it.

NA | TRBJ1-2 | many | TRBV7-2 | CGVGNYGYTF | TGTGGTGTGGGGAACTATGGCTACACCTTC
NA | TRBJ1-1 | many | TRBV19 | CASSSQMNTEAFF | TGTGCCAGTAGTAGTCAGATGAACACTGAAGCTTTCTTT
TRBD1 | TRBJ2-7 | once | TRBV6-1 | CASSLNNRGYEQYF | TGTGCCAGCAGTCTTAACAACAGGGGCTACGAGCAGTACTTC
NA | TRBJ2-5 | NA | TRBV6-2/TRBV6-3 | CASRLRRNQETQYF | TGTGCCAGCAGACTTCGACGCAACCAAGAGACCCAGTACTTC
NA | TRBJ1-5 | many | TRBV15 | CATSGAGIQPQHF | TGTGCCACCAGCGGGGCGGGGATTCAGCCCCAGCATTTT
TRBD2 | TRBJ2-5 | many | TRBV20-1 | CSAGTSGKAGETQYF | TGCAGTGCCGGGACTAGCGGGAAGGCCGGGGAGACCCAGTACTTC
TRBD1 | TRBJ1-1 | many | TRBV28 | CASSSTGQGGTEAFF | TGTGCCAGCAGTTCCACCGGACAGGGGGGTACTGAAGCTTTCTTT
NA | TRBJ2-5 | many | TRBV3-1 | CASSSAGTWYQETQYF | TGTGCCAGCAGCTCCGCCGGGACGTGGTACCAAGAGACCCAGTACTTC
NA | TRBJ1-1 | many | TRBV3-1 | CASSQARITEAFF | TGTGCCAGCAGCCAGGCGAGGATCACTGAAGCTTTCTTT
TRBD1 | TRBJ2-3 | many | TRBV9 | CASSVEDRVTDTQYF | TGTGCCAGCAGCGTAGAGGACAGGGTAACAGATACGCAGTATTTT
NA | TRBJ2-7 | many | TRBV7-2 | CASSSRGGSYEQYF | TGTGCCAGCAGCTCCAGAGGGGGCTCCTACGAGCAGTACTTC
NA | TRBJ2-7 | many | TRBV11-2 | CASRGAGENEQYF | TGTGCCAGCAGGGGGGCAGGGGAAAACGAGCAGTACTTC
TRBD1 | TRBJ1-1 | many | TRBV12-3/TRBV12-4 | CASSTIIYRGSTEAFF | TGTGCCAGCAGTACCATAATCTACAGGGGCAGCACTGAAGCTTTCTTT
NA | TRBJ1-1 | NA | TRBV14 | CASSQVLGGTEAFF | TGTGCCAGCAGCCAAGTCCTGGGGGGCACTGAAGCTTTCTTT
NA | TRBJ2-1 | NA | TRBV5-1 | CASSLVRFAGGGKYNEQFF | TGCGCCAGCAGCTTGGTGAGATTCGCGGGCGGCGGGAAGTACAATGAGCAGTTCTTC
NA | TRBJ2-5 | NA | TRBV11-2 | CASSLESLLETQYF | TGTGCCAGCAGCTTAGAGTCACTCCTAGAGACCCAGTACTTC
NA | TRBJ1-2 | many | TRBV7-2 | CASSPDGRYGYTF | TGTGCCAGCAGTCCCGACGGTAGATATGGCTACACCTTC
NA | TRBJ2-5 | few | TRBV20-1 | CSAKPGSTQYF | TGCAGTGCGAAACCTGGATCTACCCAGTACTTC
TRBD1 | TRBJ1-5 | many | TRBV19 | CASSISDVAGGQPQHF | TGTGCCAGTAGTATAAGTGACGTGGCAGGGGGCCAGCCCCAGCATTTT
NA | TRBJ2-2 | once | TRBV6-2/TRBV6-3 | CASSYGRTGLGTGELFF | TGTGCCAGCAGTTACGGCCGGACCGGCCTAGGCACCGGGGAGCTGTTTTTT
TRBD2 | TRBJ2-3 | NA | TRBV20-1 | CSARDSQRGDTDTQYF | TGCAGTGCTAGAGACTCCCAGCGGGGGGACACAGATACGCAGTATTTT
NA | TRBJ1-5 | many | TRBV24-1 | CATSEGRQGHSNQPQHF | TGTGCCACCAGTGAGGGTAGGCAGGGCCATAGCAATCAGCCCCAGCATTTT
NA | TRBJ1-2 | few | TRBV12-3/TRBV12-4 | CASSFSSPFGGYTF | TGTGCCAGCAGTTTTAGCTCCCCCTTTGGTGGCTACACCTTC